This TCR beta chain was identified in a study of cytomegalovirus exposure and HLA in healthy donors. Per the germline V gene, CDR1 is SGDLS and CDR2 is YYNGEE. The V end was cut by 0 bases, the J end by 0 bases, with 7 bases between. There are 14 residues in the CDR3. Primers included in the PCR were 60 Vbeta and 13 Jbeta primers. This table comes from immunoSEQ multiplex PCR, and its TCRdb copy is limited to in-frame clones, with some not included. Here the sample table reports nearly 200,000 clones. In the case of this clone: Its antigen is unidentified.

Study findings and constraints: It was assumed in the presence/absence analyses that sequencing depth was roughly uniform across donors. Donor immune exposure was known only as CMV serostatus.

This rearrangement joins TRBV9 to TRBJ2-7; D perhaps matches TRBD1 (5 bases). The receptor comes from a boy younger than 18 in good health and CMV-seronegative. The specimen sequenced was PBMCs. CDR3 nucleotide sequence: TGTGCCAGCAGCGTAGCTCAGGGCTCCTACGAGCAGTACTTC. Translation: CASSVAQGSYEQYF.